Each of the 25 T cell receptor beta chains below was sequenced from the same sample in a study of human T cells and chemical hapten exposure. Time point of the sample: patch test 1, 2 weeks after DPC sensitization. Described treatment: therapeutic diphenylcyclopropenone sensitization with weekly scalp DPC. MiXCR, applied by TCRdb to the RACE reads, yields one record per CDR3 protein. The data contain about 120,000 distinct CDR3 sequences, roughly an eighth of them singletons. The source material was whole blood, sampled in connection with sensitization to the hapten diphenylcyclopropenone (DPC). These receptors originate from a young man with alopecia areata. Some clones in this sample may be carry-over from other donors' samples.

CDR3 in DNA: TGTGCCAGCAGCCGCCCGGAGACAGGAGCTTTCTTT. Translating it yields CASSRPETGAFF. The chain joins TRBV7-9 to TRBJ1-1, with D maybe TRBD1 (6 bases). This CDR3 spans 12 amino acids. V lost 5 bases and J 10 bases, leaving 14 bases between the germline ends. Germline CDR1 reads SEHNR; CDR2 reads FQNEAQ (reference sequence).

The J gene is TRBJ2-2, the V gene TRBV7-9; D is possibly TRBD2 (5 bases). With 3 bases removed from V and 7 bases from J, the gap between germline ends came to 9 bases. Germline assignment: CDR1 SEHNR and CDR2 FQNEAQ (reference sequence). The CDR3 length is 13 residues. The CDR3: CASSLDSNGELFF. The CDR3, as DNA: TGTGCCAGCAGCTTGGACTCCAACGGGGAGCTGTTTTTT.

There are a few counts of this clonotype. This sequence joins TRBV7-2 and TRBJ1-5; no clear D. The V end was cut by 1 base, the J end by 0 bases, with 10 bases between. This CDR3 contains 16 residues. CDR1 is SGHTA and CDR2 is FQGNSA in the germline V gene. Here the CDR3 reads CASSLDSAFSNQPQHF. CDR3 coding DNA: TGTGCCAGCAGCTTAGATTCGGCTTTTAGCAATCAGCCCCAGCATTTT.

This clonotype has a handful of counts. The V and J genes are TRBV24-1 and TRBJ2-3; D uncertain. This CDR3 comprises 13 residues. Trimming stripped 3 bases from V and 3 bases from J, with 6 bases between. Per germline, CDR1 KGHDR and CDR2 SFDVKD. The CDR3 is CATSDLFTDTQYF. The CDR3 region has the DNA TGTGCCACCAGTGATCTATTTACAGATACGCAGTATTTT.

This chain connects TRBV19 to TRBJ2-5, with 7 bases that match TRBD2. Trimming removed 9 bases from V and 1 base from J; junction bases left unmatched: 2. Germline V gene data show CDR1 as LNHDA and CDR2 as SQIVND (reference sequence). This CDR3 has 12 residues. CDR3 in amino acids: CASGGFQETQYF. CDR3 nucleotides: TGTGCCAGCGGGGGGTTCCAAGAGACCCAGTACTTC.

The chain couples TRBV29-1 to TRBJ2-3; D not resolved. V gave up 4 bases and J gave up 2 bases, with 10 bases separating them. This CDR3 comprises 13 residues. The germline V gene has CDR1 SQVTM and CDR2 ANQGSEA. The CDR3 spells CSVVSFSTDTQYF. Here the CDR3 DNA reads TGCAGCGTTGTATCGTTCTCCACAGATACGCAGTATTTT.

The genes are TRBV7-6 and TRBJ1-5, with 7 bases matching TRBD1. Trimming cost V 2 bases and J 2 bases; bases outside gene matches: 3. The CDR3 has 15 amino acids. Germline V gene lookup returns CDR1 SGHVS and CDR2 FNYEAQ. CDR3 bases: TGTGCCAGCAGCTTACGACAGGGTCGCAATCAGCCCCAGCATTTT. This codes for CASSLRQGRNQPQHF.

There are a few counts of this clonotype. The CDR3 DNA is TGCAGCGTTGCTCCAGGACCCTACGAGCAGTACTTC. It encodes CSVAPGPYEQYF. V gene TRBV29-1 combines with J gene TRBJ2-7, with D hard to call. The V end was cut by 4 bases, the J end by 2 bases, with 9 bases between. Per the germline V gene, CDR1 is SQVTM and CDR2 is ANQGSEA. This CDR3 is 12 amino acids long.

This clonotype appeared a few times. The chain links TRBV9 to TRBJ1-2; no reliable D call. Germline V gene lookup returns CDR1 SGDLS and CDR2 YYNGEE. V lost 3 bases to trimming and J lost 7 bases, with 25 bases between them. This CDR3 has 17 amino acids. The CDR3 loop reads CASSAHPGIGEAGGYTF. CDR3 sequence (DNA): TGTGCCAGCAGCGCCCATCCCGGGATCGGCGAGGCGGGTGGCTACACCTTC.

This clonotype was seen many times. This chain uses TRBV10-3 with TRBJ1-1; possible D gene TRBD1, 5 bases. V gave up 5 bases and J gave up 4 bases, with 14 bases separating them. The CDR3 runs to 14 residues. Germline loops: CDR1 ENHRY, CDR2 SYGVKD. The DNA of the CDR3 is TGTGCCATCAGTTACAACACGGGGGGCACTGAAGCTTTCTTT. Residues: CAISYNTGGTEAFF.

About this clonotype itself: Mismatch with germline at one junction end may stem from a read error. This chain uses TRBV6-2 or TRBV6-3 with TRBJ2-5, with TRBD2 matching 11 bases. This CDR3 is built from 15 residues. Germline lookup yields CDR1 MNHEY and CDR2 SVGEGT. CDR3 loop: CASSPSGGLQVTQYF. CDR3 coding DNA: TGTGCCAGCAGCCCTAGCGGGGGGCTACAAGTGACCCAGTACTTC.

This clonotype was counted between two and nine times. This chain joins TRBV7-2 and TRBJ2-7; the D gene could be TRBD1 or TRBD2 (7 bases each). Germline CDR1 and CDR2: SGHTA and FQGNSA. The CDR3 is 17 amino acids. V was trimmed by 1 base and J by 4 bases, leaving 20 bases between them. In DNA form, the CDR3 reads TGTGCCAGCAGCTTAGACGCGACAGGGCGGGGAGGGTACGAGCAGTACTTC. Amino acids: CASSLDATGRGGYEQYF.

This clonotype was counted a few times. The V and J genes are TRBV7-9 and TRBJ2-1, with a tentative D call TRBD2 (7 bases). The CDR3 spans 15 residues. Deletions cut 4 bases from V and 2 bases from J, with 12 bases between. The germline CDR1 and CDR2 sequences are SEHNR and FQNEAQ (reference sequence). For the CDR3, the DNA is TGTGCCAGCAGCTATAGGGGGGGTCCCTACAATGAGCAGTTCTTC. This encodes CASSYRGGPYNEQFF.

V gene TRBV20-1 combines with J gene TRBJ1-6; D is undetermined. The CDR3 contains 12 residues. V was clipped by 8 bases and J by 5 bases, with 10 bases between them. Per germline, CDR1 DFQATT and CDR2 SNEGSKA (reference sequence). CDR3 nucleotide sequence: TGCAGTCCCCGGCGGGATAATTCACCCCTCCACTTT. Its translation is CSPRRDNSPLHF.

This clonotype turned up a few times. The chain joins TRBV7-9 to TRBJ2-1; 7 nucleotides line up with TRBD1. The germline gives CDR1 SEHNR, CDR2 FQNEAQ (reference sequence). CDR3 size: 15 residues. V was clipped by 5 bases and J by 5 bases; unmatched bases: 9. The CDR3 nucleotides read TGTGCCAGCAGCACACTCAACAGGGGAGACAATGAGCAGTTCTTC. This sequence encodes CASSTLNRGDNEQFF.

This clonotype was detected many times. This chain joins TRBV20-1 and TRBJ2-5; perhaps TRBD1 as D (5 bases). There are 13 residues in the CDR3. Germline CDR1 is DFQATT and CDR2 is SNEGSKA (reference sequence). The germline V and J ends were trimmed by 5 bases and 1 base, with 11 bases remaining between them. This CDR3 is CSASHDSQETQYF. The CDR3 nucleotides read TGCAGTGCTTCCCACGACAGCCAAGAGACCCAGTACTTC.

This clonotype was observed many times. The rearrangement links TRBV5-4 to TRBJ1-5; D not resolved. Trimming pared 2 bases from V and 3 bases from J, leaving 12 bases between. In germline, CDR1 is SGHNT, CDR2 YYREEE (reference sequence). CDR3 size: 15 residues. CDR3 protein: CASSLGPGSNQPQHF. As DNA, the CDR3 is TGTGCCAGCAGCTTAGGGCCGGGGTCCAATCAGCCCCAGCATTTT. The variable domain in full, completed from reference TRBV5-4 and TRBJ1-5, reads ETGVTQSPTHLIKTRGQQVTLRCSSQSGHNTVSWYQQALGQGPQFIFQYYREEENGRGNFPPRFSGLQFPNYSSELNVNALELDDSALYLCASSLGPGSNQPQHFGDGTRLSIL.

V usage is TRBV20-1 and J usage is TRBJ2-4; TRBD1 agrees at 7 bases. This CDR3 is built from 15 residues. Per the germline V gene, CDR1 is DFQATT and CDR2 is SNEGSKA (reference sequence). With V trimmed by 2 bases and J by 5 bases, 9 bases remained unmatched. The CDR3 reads CSARNRQGFQNIQYF. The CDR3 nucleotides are TGCAGTGCTAGAAACCGACAGGGATTCCAAAACATTCAGTACTTC.

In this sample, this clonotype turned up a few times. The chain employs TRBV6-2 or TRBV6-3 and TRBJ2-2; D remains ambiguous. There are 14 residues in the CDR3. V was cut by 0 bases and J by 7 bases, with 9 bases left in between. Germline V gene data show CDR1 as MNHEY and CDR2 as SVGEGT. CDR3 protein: CASSYSYNYGELFF. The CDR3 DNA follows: TGTGCCAGCAGTTACTCTTACAATTACGGGGAGCTGTTTTTT.

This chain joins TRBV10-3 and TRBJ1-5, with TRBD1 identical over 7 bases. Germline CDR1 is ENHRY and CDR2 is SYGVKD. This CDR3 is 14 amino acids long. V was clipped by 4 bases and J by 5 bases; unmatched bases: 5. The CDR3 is CAISGGQGDQPQHF. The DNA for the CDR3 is TGTGCCATCAGTGGCGGCCAGGGGGATCAGCCCCAGCATTTT.

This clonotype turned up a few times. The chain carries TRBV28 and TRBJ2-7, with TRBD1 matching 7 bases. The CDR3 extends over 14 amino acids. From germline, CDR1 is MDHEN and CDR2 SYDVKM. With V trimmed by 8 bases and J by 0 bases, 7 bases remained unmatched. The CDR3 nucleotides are TGTGCCAGCGCGATGACAGGGATCTCCTACGAGCAGTACTTC. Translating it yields CASAMTGISYEQYF.

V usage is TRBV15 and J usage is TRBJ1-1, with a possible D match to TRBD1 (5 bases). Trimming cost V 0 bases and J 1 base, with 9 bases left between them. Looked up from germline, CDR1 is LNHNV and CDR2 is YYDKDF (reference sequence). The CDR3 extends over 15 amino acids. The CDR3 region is CATSRDFGGNTEAFF. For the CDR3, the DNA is TGTGCCACCAGCAGAGATTTCGGGGGGAACACTGAAGCTTTCTTT.

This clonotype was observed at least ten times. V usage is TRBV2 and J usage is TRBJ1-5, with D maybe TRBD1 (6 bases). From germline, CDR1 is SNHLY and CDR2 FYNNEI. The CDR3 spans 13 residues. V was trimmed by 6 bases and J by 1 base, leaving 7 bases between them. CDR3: CASRTGSNQPQHF. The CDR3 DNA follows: TGTGCCAGCAGGACAGGCAGCAATCAGCCCCAGCATTTT.

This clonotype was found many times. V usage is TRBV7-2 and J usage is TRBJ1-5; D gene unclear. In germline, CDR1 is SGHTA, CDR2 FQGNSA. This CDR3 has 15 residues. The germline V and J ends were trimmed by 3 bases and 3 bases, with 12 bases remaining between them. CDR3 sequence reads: CASSFDEGSNQPQHF. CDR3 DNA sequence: TGTGCCAGCAGCTTCGACGAGGGCTCCAATCAGCCCCAGCATTTT.

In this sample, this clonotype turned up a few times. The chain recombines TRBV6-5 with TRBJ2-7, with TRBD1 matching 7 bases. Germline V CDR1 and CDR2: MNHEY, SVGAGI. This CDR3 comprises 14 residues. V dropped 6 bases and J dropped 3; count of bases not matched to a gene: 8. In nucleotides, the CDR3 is TGTGCCAGCAGGGGAACAGGGGCTAACTACGAGCAGTACTTC. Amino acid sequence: CASRGTGANYEQYF.